A selection of T cell receptor beta chains follows, all from one sample in a study of OX40 agonist ivuxolimab in advanced cancers. The assay was immunoSEQ multiplex PCR, and TCRdb's table has in-frame clones only and misses some. The sample has about 82,000 clones; around nine tenths are singletons. The sequencing used CD4+ or CD8+ T cells sorted from blood, collected in a trial of the OX40 agonist ivuxolimab. The receptors stem from an adult with an advanced solid tumor such as melanoma, head and neck, liver or kidney cancer. Both conserved end residues are part of each CDR3. Fields, in order: J gene, V gene, clone size, D gene, CDR3 DNA, CDR3 protein. D genes are given only for firm matches. The size field is filled for only some rows; it gives once, few, many or a size class.

j_call: TRBJ2-7; v_call: TRBV4-1; clone_size: .; d_call: TRBD1; cdr3_nt: TGCGCCAGCAGCCAAGTTTTGTTACCGGGACAGCGGTACGAGCAGTACTTC; cdr3_aa: CASSQVLLPGQRYEQYF
j_call: TRBJ1-1; v_call: TRBV19; clone_size: .; d_call: TRBD1; cdr3_nt: TGTGCCAGTAGTACGATGACAGGGGCTTTCAACACTGAAGCTTTCTTT; cdr3_aa: CASSTMTGAFNTEAFF
j_call: TRBJ1-1; v_call: TRBV5-1; clone_size: .; d_call: .; cdr3_nt: TGCGCCAGTAAGGACCCAGGGGTGGCTGAAGCTTTCTTT; cdr3_aa: CASKDPGVAEAFF
j_call: TRBJ2-6; v_call: TRBV21-1; clone_size: .; d_call: .; cdr3_nt: TGTGCCAGCAGCAAAGGAGAGAGTCAGGGACTGATGTCTGGGGCCAACGTCCTGACTTTC; cdr3_aa: CASSKGESQGLMSGANVLTF
j_call: TRBJ2-1; v_call: TRBV6-5; clone_size: .; d_call: .; cdr3_nt: TGTGCCAGCAGACCTACATTGAGAGTGAATGAGCAGTTCTTC; cdr3_aa: CASRPTLRVNEQFF
j_call: TRBJ1-5; v_call: TRBV30; clone_size: once; d_call: .; cdr3_nt: TGTGCCTGGAGTGTACCAGGTCCAGGGAATCAGCCCCAGCATTTT; cdr3_aa: CAWSVPGPGNQPQHF
j_call: TRBJ2-1; v_call: TRBV30; clone_size: .; d_call: TRBD2; cdr3_nt: TGTGCCTGGGAGGATCTAGCGGGGGGGTACAATGAGCAGTTCTTC; cdr3_aa: CAWEDLAGGYNEQFF
j_call: TRBJ2-2; v_call: TRBV5-6; clone_size: .; d_call: .; cdr3_nt: TGTGCCAGCACCCTTGAGGGACCGAACACCGGGGAGCTGTTTTTT; cdr3_aa: CASTLEGPNTGELFF
j_call: TRBJ1-3; v_call: TRBV6-1; clone_size: .; d_call: .; cdr3_nt: TGTGCCAGCAGTGCGACAGGAGTCTCTGGAAACACCATATATTTT; cdr3_aa: CASSATGVSGNTIYF
j_call: TRBJ1-1; v_call: TRBV5-8; clone_size: .; d_call: .; cdr3_nt: TGTGCCAGCAGCTTATCCGGGGTCAAGACTGAAGCTTTCTTT; cdr3_aa: CASSLSGVKTEAFF
j_call: TRBJ1-2; v_call: TRBV11-2; clone_size: .; d_call: .; cdr3_nt: TGTGCCAGCAGCCACTTGGACTATGGCTACACCTTC; cdr3_aa: CASSHLDYGYTF
j_call: TRBJ1-1; v_call: TRBV9; clone_size: .; d_call: .; cdr3_nt: TGTGCCAGCAGCCTCTTAACGGGGGACACTGAAGCTTTCTTT; cdr3_aa: CASSLLTGDTEAFF
j_call: TRBJ2-7; v_call: TRBV4-2; clone_size: .; d_call: TRBD1; cdr3_nt: TGTGCCAGCAGCCAAGTAACGGGACAGGGCGACGAGCAGTACTTC; cdr3_aa: CASSQVTGQGDEQYF
j_call: TRBJ2-2; v_call: TRBV19; clone_size: once; d_call: .; cdr3_nt: TGTGCCAGTAGTGGGCAGGGTACCGGGGAGCTGTTTTTT; cdr3_aa: CASSGQGTGELFF
j_call: TRBJ2-1; v_call: TRBV10-3; clone_size: once; d_call: TRBD2; cdr3_nt: TGTGCCATCGCACTAGCGGGAGTGAGCGAGCAGTTCTTC; cdr3_aa: CAIALAGVSEQFF
j_call: TRBJ2-7; v_call: TRBV4-1; clone_size: .; d_call: TRBD1; cdr3_nt: TGCGCCAGCAGCCAAGGGGGACAGCGATTCTACGAGCAGTACTTC; cdr3_aa: CASSQGGQRFYEQYF
j_call: TRBJ1-5; v_call: TRBV19; clone_size: .; d_call: .; cdr3_nt: TGTGCCACCCGGGACCGAAGCAATCAGCCCCAGCATTTT; cdr3_aa: CATRDRSNQPQHF
j_call: TRBJ2-7; v_call: TRBV5-5; clone_size: .; d_call: TRBD2; cdr3_nt: TGTGCCAGCAGCGGCGGACTAGCGGGAGGGTCCTCCATCACCGAGCAGTACTTC; cdr3_aa: CASSGGLAGGSSITEQYF